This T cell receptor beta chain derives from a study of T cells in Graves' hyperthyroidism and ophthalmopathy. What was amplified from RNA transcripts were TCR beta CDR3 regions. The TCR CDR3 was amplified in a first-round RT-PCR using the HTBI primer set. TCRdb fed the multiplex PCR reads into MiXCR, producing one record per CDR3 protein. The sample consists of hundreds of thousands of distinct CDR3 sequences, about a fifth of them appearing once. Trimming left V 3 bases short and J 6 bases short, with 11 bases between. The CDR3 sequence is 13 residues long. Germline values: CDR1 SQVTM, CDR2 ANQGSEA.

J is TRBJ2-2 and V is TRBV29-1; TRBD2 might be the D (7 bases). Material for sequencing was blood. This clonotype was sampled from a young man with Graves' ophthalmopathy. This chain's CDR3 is CSVDTGGPGELFF. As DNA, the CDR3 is TGCAGCGTTGATACGGGGGGCCCCGGGGAGCTGTTTTTT.